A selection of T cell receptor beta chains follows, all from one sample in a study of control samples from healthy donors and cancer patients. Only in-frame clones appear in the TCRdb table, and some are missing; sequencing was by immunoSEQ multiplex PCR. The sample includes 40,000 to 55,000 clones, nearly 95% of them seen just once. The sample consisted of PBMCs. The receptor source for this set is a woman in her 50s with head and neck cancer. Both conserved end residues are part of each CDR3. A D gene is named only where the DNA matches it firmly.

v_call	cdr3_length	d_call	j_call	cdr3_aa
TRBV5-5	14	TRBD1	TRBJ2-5	CASSLMAGGETQYF
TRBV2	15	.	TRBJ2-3	CASGWDTKGADTQYF
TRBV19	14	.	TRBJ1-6	CASSTPGGGSPLHF
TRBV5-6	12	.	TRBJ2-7	CASTVAGNEQYF
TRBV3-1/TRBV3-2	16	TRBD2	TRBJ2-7	CASSPGETSGTYEQYF
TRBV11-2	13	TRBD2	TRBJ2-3	CASSRTSYDTQYF
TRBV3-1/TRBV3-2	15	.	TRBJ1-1	CASSQGGAKNTEAFF
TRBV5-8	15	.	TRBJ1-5	CASSWGVQGSQPQHF
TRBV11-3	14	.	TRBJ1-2	CASSYRGLNYGYTF
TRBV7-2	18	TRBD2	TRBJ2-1	CASRLTSGARSTYNEQFF
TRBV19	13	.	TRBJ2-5	CASSNWGRETQYF
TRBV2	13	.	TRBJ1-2	CASSPGSSYGYTF
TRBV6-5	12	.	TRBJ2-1	CASSYSGGELFF
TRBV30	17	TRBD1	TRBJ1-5	CAWTLTGTDYSNQPQHF
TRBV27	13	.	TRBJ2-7	CASSLSREYEQYF
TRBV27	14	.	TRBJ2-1	CASSFPGQNNEQFF
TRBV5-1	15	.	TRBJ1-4	CASSSTSGLSEKLFF
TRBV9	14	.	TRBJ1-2	CASSPRTVNYGYTF
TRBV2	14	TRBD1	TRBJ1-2	CASRAIDRGYGYTF
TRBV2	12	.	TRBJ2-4	CASSADSDIQYF
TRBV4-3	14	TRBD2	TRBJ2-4	CASSAGIAKNIQYF
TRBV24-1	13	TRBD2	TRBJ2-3	CATRGGAADTQYF
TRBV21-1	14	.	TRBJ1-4	CASRVAGRNEKLFF
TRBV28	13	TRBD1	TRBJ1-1	CASTGQGLSEAFF